This TCR beta chain was identified in a study of T cells in Graves' hyperthyroidism and ophthalmopathy. Study results and caveats: Ophthalmopathy was model-predicted a median about 6 months pre-onset.

What was amplified from RNA transcripts were TCR beta CDR3 regions. HTBI primers were used for first-round RT-PCR of the TCR CDR3. MiXCR, applied by TCRdb to the multiplex PCR reads, yields one record per CDR3 protein. Among approximately 560,000 distinct CDR3 sequences listed, 46% were seen once. This clonotype showed up many times. The antigen is unknown. No ophthalmopathy progression within 18 months constituted stable Graves' hyperthyroidism. The origin of this receptor is a woman under 30 with Graves' hyperthyroidism. Specimen: peripheral blood or thyroid tissue (not recorded which).

The CDR3 DNA reads TGCGCCAGCAGCTTGGTACAAGCCTTTGACGGCTACACCTTC. Translated, it gives CASSLVQAFDGYTF. This chain links TRBV5-1 with TRBJ1-2; no clear D. The CDR3 has 14 amino acids. CDR1 SGHRS and CDR2 YFSETQ come from the germline V gene. V was clipped by 0 bases and J by 8 bases, with 14 bases between them.